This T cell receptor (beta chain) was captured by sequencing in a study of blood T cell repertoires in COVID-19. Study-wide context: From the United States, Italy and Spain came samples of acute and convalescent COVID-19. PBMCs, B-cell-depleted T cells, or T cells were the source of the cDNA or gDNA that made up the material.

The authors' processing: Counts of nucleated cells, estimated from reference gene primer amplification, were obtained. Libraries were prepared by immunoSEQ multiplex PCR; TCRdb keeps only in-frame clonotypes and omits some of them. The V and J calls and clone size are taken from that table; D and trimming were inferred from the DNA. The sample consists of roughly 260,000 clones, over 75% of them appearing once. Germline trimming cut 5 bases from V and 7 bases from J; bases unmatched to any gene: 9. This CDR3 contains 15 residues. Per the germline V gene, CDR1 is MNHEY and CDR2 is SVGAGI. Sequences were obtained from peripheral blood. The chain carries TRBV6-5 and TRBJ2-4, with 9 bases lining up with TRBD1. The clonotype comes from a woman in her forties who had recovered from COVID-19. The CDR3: CASSPTHRGRNIQYF. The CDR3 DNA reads TGTGCCAGCAGTCCTACCCACAGGGGGCGGAACATTCAGTACTTC.